The 6 T cell receptor beta chains reported below all come from one sample, sequenced in a study of Ad26.COV2.S vaccination and SARS-CoV-2 variants. Profiling relied on immunoSEQ multiplex PCR, and the TCRdb table lists in-frame clones only, not all of them. Here the sample spans 320,000 or so clones, approximately 87% being singletons. As to treatment: around 19 received Ad26.COV2.S at low or high dose, single or two shots; a few received placebo; per-sample allocation not given. Day 63 after the first vaccine or placebo injection was the time point for sampling. Sequences were derived from peripheral blood, sampled in a trial of Ad26.COV2.S vaccine versus placebo. All receptors derive from a person aged 18-60 years who received the Ad26.COV2.S COVID-19 vaccine or a placebo.

The CDR3 DNA is TGTGCCAGTAGTGATCTCAGGCTGAATGAAAAACTGTTTTTT. Translation gives CASSDLRLNEKLFF. The chain uses TRBV19 and TRBJ1-4; D is unresolved. This CDR3 is built from 14 residues. Germline CDR1 is LNHDA and CDR2 is SQIVND (reference sequence). Trimming took off 5 bases at V and 5 bases at J, with 12 bases between the two ends.

The chain is built from TRBV5-5 and TRBJ1-1; D is uncertain. The CDR3 extends over 14 amino acids. CDR1 is SGHKS, CDR2 YYEKEE, per germline (reference sequence). V dropped 0 bases and J dropped 1 base, with 7 bases sitting between them. In DNA, the CDR3 is TGTGCCAGCAGCTTGGTTCCAGGGAACACTGAAGCTTTCTTT. It specifies CASSLVPGNTEAFF.

J is TRBJ1-3 and V is TRBV19; D unclear. Trimming left V 3 bases short and J 4 bases short, with 13 bases between. The CDR3 spans 15 residues. Germline V gives CDR1 LNHDA, CDR2 SQIVND (reference sequence). The CDR3 DNA reads as TGTGCCAGTAGTATTTCCAGGCTTGTCGGAAACACCATATATTTT. This gives the protein CASSISRLVGNTIYF.

This CDR3 is CASRGEIMQPQHF. DNA of the CDR3: TGTGCCAGCAGGGGGGAGATTATGCAGCCCCAGCATTTT. V usage is TRBV2 and J usage is TRBJ1-5; D possibly corresponds to TRBD1 (5 bases). The CDR3 is 13 residues long. Deletions cut 6 bases from V and 7 bases from J, with 13 bases between. The V gene's germline CDR1 is SNHLY and CDR2 FYNNEI.

The chain joins TRBV5-1 to TRBJ2-1, with 12 bases aligning to TRBD2. The J segment lost 4 bases and the V segment lost 4 bases, leaving 3 bases of the junction unmatched. Germline V gene data show CDR1 as SGHRS and CDR2 as YFSETQ. The CDR3 runs 15 residues. CDR3 sequence reads: CASSRLAGAYNEQFF. The CDR3 bases are TGCGCCAGCAGCAGACTAGCGGGAGCGTACAATGAGCAGTTCTTC.

This sequence joins TRBV18 and TRBJ1-2, with D maybe TRBD1 (6 bases). The germline gives CDR1 KGHSH, CDR2 LQKENI. The germline V and J ends were trimmed by 6 bases and 2 bases, with 10 bases remaining between them. The CDR3 is 13 residues long. CDR3 sequence reads: CASSLGQNYGYTF. For the CDR3, the DNA is TGTGCCAGCTCTCTCGGACAGAACTATGGCTACACCTTC.